This entry concerns a single T cell receptor (beta chain). Generated by immunoSEQ multiplex PCR, the TCRdb table keeps only in-frame clones and is missing some. Of fewer than 250,000 clones listed, less than 90% were seen once; the top ten hold roughly 10%. The data belong to a study of blood T cell repertoires in COVID-19. The length of the CDR3 is 15 residues. Trimming removed 3 bases at V and 5 bases at J, with 15 bases between. CDR1 is SGDLS and CDR2 is YYNGEE in the germline V gene. The sample consisted of peripheral blood. The rearrangement joins TRBV9 to TRBJ2-1; the D gene is possibly TRBD2 (6 bases). This sequence originates from a woman over 75 with COVID-19, enrolled during active disease. Here the CDR3 reads CASSATTRGHNEQFF. The CDR3 DNA reads as TGTGCCAGCAGCGCGACGACTAGGGGCCACAATGAGCAGTTCTTC. The whole variable domain, remainder taken from reference TRBV9 and TRBJ2-1, is DSGVTQTPKHLITATGQRVTLRCSPRSGDLSVYWYQQSLDQGLQFLIQYYNGEERAKGNILERFSAQQFPDLHSELNLSSLELGDSALYFCASSATTRGHNEQFFGPGTRLTVL.